The rows below give T cell receptor beta chains drawn from one sample of a study of shared clonotypes between healthy human individuals. Some clones are missing from TCRdb's copy, which holds only in-frame ones; the method was immunoSEQ multiplex PCR. The top ten hold under 0.15% of the sample, which has more than 2 million clones, 95% seen once. Sequenced: naive CD4+ T cells sorted from blood. The receptors shown here come from a man between 18 and 35 years old in good health. The CDR3 runs from the conserved cysteine through the conserved F or W. The D gene is left open where the match is weak. Clone size, where shown, is once, few, many, or a class for clones that have expanded.

V	D	size	J	CDR3	DNA
TRBV7-3	TRBD1	NA	TRBJ2-7	CASSIQGADEQYF	TGTGCCAGCAGCATACAGGGGGCTGACGAGCAGTACTTC
TRBV11-2	NA	NA	TRBJ1-2	CASSLSEGTRYGYTF	TGTGCCAGCAGCTTAAGTGAGGGGACGCGCTATGGCTACACCTTC
TRBV11-2	NA	NA	TRBJ2-5	CASSRGNQETQYF	TGTGCCAGCAGTAGAGGTAACCAAGAGACCCAGTACTTC
TRBV10-1	NA	NA	TRBJ2-2	CASSERKELGNTGELFF	TGCGCCAGCAGTGAAAGAAAGGAGCTCGGGAACACCGGGGAGCTGTTTTTT
TRBV7-8	NA	NA	TRBJ1-1	CASSLDQGWNTEAFF	TGTGCCAGCAGCTTAGATCAGGGGTGGAACACTGAAGCTTTCTTT
TRBV7-9	TRBD1	NA	TRBJ2-7	CASSLVHGAGQGEQYF	TGTGCCAGCAGCTTAGTCCATGGCGCCGGACAGGGAGAGCAGTACTTC
TRBV7-9	NA	NA	TRBJ2-5	CASSSKGETQYF	TGTGCCAGCAGTTCCAAGGGAGAGACCCAGTACTTC
TRBV29-1	NA	once	TRBJ2-5	CSGGEEETQYF	TGCAGCGGGGGGGAAGAAGAGACCCAGTACTTC
TRBV4-2	TRBD2	NA	TRBJ2-5	CASSQISAGGSETQYF	TGTGCCAGCAGCCAAATCTCAGCGGGGGGAAGTGAGACCCAATACTTC
TRBV11-2	TRBD1	once	TRBJ2-1	CASRVTAPGQGTHEQFF	TGTGCCAGCAGGGTTACCGCGCCGGGACAGGGGACCCATGAGCAGTTCTTC
TRBV4-1	TRBD1	NA	TRBJ1-6	CASSQETGGYNSPLHF	TGCGCCAGCAGCCAAGAGACAGGGGGCTATAATTCACCCCTCCACTTT
TRBV5-1	NA	NA	TRBJ1-2	CASSLAENYGYTF	TGCGCCAGCAGCTTGGCTGAGAACTATGGCTACACCTTC